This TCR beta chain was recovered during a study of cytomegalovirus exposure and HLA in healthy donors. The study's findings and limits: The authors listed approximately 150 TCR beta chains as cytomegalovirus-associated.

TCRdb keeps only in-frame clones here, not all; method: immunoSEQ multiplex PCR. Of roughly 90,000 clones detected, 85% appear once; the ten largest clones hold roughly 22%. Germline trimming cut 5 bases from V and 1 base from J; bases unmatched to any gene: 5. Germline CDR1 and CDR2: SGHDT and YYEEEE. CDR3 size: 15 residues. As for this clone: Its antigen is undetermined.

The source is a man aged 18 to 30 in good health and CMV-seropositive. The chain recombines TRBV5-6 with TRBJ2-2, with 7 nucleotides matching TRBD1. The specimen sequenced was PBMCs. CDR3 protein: CASSPGGWNTGELFF. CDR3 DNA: TGTGCCAGCAGTCCAGGGGGTTGGAACACCGGGGAGCTGTTTTTT.